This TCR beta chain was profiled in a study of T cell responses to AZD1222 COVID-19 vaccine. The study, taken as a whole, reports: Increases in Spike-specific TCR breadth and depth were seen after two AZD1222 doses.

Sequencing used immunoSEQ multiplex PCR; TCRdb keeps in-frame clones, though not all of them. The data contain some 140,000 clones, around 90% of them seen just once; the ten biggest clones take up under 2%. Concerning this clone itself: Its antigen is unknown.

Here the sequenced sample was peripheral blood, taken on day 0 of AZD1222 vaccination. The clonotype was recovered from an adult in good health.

CDR3 loop: CASSIPRAYNEQFF. CDR3 nucleotides: TGTGCCAGTAGTATACCCAGGGCCTACAATGAGCAGTTCTTC. This chain uses TRBV19 with TRBJ2-1; D possibly corresponds to TRBD1 (5 bases). CDR1 LNHDA and CDR2 SQIVND come from the germline V gene (reference sequence). This CDR3 has 14 amino acids. V lost 2 bases to trimming and J lost 2 bases, with 7 bases between them.